Following are 28 T cell receptor beta chains from one sample sequenced in a study of long-term antiretroviral therapy in people with HIV. Sequencing used immunoSEQ v3.0 at survey level. Clones were read by immunoSEQ multiplex PCR, and TCRdb kept only the in-frame ones, dropping some. The sample has approximately 11,000 clones, 80% to 90% seen once; the top ten hold 20% to 25%. The starting material was unsorted PBMCs, obtained roughly 7 years after starting antiretroviral therapy. The receptors derive from a middle-aged man with HIV.

The chain combines TRBV13 with TRBJ1-2; TRBD1 matches at 7 bases. Trimming removed 0 bases from V and 1 base from J; junction bases left unmatched: 17. The germline CDR1 and CDR2 sequences are PRHDT and FYEKMQ (reference sequence). The CDR3 is made up of 20 amino acids. The DNA for the CDR3 is TGTGCCAGCAGCTTAGGAGGCGGGACGGGACAGATAAACGTTAACTATGGCTACACCTTC. Translation gives CASSLGGGTGQINVNYGYTF.

The CDR3 here is CALGNNEQFF. CDR3 DNA: TGTGCCTTAGGGAACAATGAGCAGTTCTTC. The chain links TRBV2 to TRBJ2-1; D is unclear. The germline V gene has CDR1 SNHLY and CDR2 FYNNEI. The V end was cut by 11 bases, the J end by 5 bases, with 7 bases between. The CDR3 length is 10 residues.

This chain links TRBV6-6 with TRBJ1-6, with D possibly matching TRBD1 (5 bases). Trimming took off 0 bases at V and 10 bases at J, with 13 bases between the two ends. The CDR3 spans 15 residues. Germline loops: CDR1 MNHNY, CDR2 SVGAGI (reference sequence). Here the CDR3 DNA reads TGTGCCAGCAGTTACTCGGAGGGGAGGGTGTCACCCCTCCACTTT. It encodes CASSYSEGRVSPLHF.

This clone showed up just once. The rearrangement uses TRBV11-2 and TRBJ2-1; D might be TRBD1 or TRBD2, each matching 5 bases. Trimming took off 7 bases at V and 8 bases at J, with 18 bases between the two ends. Per germline, CDR1 SGHAT and CDR2 FQNNGV. The CDR3 extends over 14 amino acids. The CDR3 protein is CASIGQGPRHEQFF. CDR3 sequence (DNA): TGTGCCAGCATCGGGCAGGGACCGCGTCATGAGCAGTTCTTC.

The V call is TRBV18, the J call TRBJ1-2; D might be TRBD1 (5 bases). Germline V gene sequence: CDR1 KGHSH, CDR2 LQKENI. Trimming stripped 3 bases from V and 7 bases from J, with 12 bases between. The CDR3 is made up of 13 amino acids. The CDR3 DNA reads TGTGCCAGCTCACCCCCGACGGGGGGTGGCTACACCTTC. Translating gives CASSPPTGGGYTF. The variable domain in full, completed from reference TRBV18 and TRBJ1-2, reads NAGVMQNPRHLVRRRGQEARLRCSPMKGHSHVYWYRQLPEEGLKFMVYLQKENIIDESGMPKERFSAEFPKEGPSILRIQQVVRGDSAAYFCASSPPTGGGYTFGSGTRLTVV.

The chain links TRBV5-1 to TRBJ2-7; the match to TRBD2 covers 7 bases. Germline V gives CDR1 SGHRS, CDR2 YFSETQ. V trimming: 5 bases; J trimming: 2 bases; junction bases outside the gene matches: 13. CDR3 length: 16 residues. The CDR3 coding sequence is TGCGCCAGCAGTCCTGGGGCCGGGAGGACCACCTACGAGCAGTACTTC. It translates to CASSPGAGRTTYEQYF.

The chain recombines TRBV7-2 with TRBJ2-6; D might be TRBD1 (7 bases). The CDR3 is 19 residues long. Trimming removed 5 bases from V and 0 bases from J, with 20 bases in between. Germline CDR1 reads SGHTA; CDR2 reads FQGNSA. CDR3 region: CASSPQGGNFLSGANVLTF. The CDR3 region has the DNA TGTGCCAGCAGCCCCCAGGGGGGAAACTTCCTCTCTGGGGCCAACGTCCTGACTTTC.

The chain has TRBV5-1 and TRBJ2-3; D may correspond to TRBD1 or TRBD2 (5 bases each). Germline V gene data show CDR1 as SGHRS and CDR2 as YFSETQ. The CDR3 consists of 14 residues. Trimming took off 8 bases at V and 0 bases at J, with 13 bases between the two ends. The CDR3 region is CASSQGPSTDTQYF. The CDR3 region has the DNA TGCGCCAGTTCCCAGGGACCTAGCACAGATACGCAGTATTTT.

The V and J genes are TRBV6-1 and TRBJ2-3, with 7 bases identical to TRBD2. The V gene end was trimmed by 4 bases and the J gene end by 3 bases; junction bases not matched to a gene: 10. The germline CDR1 and CDR2 sequences are MNHNS and SASEGT. There are 16 residues in the CDR3. The CDR3 reads CASSAEAGYGTDTQYF. Written as DNA, the CDR3 is TGTGCCAGCAGTGCCGAAGCGGGATATGGGACAGATACGCAGTATTTT.

The chain has TRBV19 and TRBJ2-1; TRBD2 aligns across 11 bases. V lost 5 bases and J lost 2; bases outside the gene matches: 2. This CDR3 is built from 15 residues. Germline loops: CDR1 LNHDA, CDR2 SQIVND (reference sequence). The CDR3 DNA reads TGTGCCAGTAGTCTTAGCGGGGGGGCCTACAATGAGCAGTTCTTC. This sequence encodes CASSLSGGAYNEQFF. Complete variable domain (other parts from reference TRBV19 and TRBJ2-1): DGGITQSPKYLFRKEGQNVTLSCEQNLNHDAMYWYRQDPGQGLRLIYYSQIVNDFQKGDIAEGYSVSREKKESFPLTVTSAQKNPTAFYLCASSLSGGAYNEQFFGPGTRLTVL.

V usage is TRBV11-2 and J usage is TRBJ2-1; 13 positions match TRBD2. Germline V gene data show CDR1 as SGHAT and CDR2 as FQNNGV. There are 14 residues in the CDR3. V was pared by 5 bases and J by 9 bases, with 4 bases of the junction left unmatched. The CDR3 loop reads CASSKGLAGFEQFF. The CDR3 DNA sequence: TGTGCCAGCAGCAAGGGACTAGCGGGGTTTGAGCAGTTCTTC.

The J gene is TRBJ2-2, the V gene TRBV27; D ambiguous. V lost 4 bases, J lost 7 bases, and 4 bases lay in between. The V gene's germline CDR1 is MNHEY and CDR2 SMNVEV (reference sequence). The CDR3 length is 11 residues. This chain's CDR3 is CASSYRGELFF. The CDR3 DNA is TGTGCCAGCAGTTACCGCGGGGAGCTGTTTTTT.

The V gene is TRBV13, the J gene TRBJ2-7; TRBD2 agrees at 10 bases. V was pared by 5 bases and J by 5 bases, with 6 bases of the junction left unmatched. CDR3 size: 14 residues. Germline CDR1 PRHDT, CDR2 FYEKMQ (reference sequence). CDR3 DNA sequence: TGTGCCAGCAGCGTGGGGCTAGCGGGAGACGAGCAGTACTTC. Translated: CASSVGLAGDEQYF.

The chain uses TRBV30 and TRBJ2-7; 8 bases agree with TRBD1. The CDR3 has 14 residues. Trimming took 4 bases from V and 6 from J; bases not matched to a gene: 11. Germline loops: CDR1 GTSNPN, CDR2 SVGIG (reference sequence). DNA for the CDR3: TGTGCCTGGAACGACGGGGCAGGGGGCGGCGAGCAGTACTTC. Its protein product is CAWNDGAGGGEQYF.

The chain couples TRBV11-2 to TRBJ1-2; TRBD1 might be the D (5 bases). Trimming pared 3 bases from V and 3 bases from J, leaving 14 bases between. The CDR3 covers 15 residues. Germline V lookup: CDR1 SGHAT, CDR2 FQNNGV. CDR3 in DNA: TGTGCCAGCAGCTTCGGGGCAGAACCGGACTATGGCTACACCTTC. As protein: CASSFGAEPDYGYTF. Together with reference TRBV11-2 and TRBJ1-2, the CDR3 gives the full variable domain: EAGVAQSPRYKIIEKRQSVAFWCNPISGHATLYWYQQILGQGPKLLIQFQNNGVVDDSQLPKDRFSAERLKGVDSTLKIQPAKLEDSAVYLCASSFGAEPDYGYTFGSGTRLTVV.

This chain connects TRBV4-1 to TRBJ1-2, with D tentatively TRBD1 (5 bases). The germline CDR1 and CDR2 sequences are MGHRA and YSYEKL. V was cut by 6 bases and J by 4 bases, with 18 bases left in between. The CDR3 has 15 amino acids. The CDR3, as DNA: TGCGCCAGCAGTCCTGGATTCACAGGACCCTATGGCTACACCTTC. Translated: CASSPGFTGPYGYTF.

The chain joins TRBV4-1 to TRBJ1-6, with TRBD1 as a possible D gene (6 bases). V gave up 0 bases and J gave up 16 bases, with 10 bases separating them. CDR1 and CDR2 from the germline V gene are MGHRA and YSYEKL. CDR3 length: 12 residues. The CDR3 nucleotides read TGCGCCAGCAGCCAAGAGGGCAGGGGACTCCACTTT. This gives the protein CASSQEGRGLHF.

This rearrangement joins TRBV30 to TRBJ2-5; TRBD1 matches 8 bases. With 3 bases clipped from V and 3 bases from J, the junction kept 3 bases outside the gene matches. This CDR3 is built from 13 residues. Germline-derived CDR1 and CDR2 are GTSNPN and SVGIG (reference sequence). CDR3 bases: TGTGCCTGGAGAGGACAGGGAGAAGAGACCCAGTACTTC. Protein: CAWRGQGEETQYF.

V usage is TRBV16 and J usage is TRBJ1-6; D unresolved. This CDR3 has 14 residues. The germline V gene has CDR1 KGHSY and CDR2 FQNENV. Trimming left V 4 bases short and J 7 bases short, with 11 bases between. CDR3 region: CASSPQVGNSPLHF. The DNA of the CDR3 is TGTGCCAGCAGCCCCCAGGTGGGGAATTCACCCCTCCACTTT.

The chain uses TRBV19 and TRBJ2-2; 9 bases map to TRBD1. Germline lookup yields CDR1 LNHDA and CDR2 SQIVND (reference sequence). The CDR3 extends over 16 amino acids. V was pared by 3 bases and J by 7 bases, with 9 bases of the junction left unmatched. The CDR3 here is CASSMGTGFLIGELFF. The CDR3 bases are TGTGCCAGTAGTATGGGGACAGGGTTTTTGATCGGGGAGCTGTTTTTT.

The rearrangement joins TRBV27 to TRBJ2-1; the match to TRBD2 covers 8 bases. Germline CDR1 and CDR2: MNHEY and SMNVEV (reference sequence). This CDR3 is 14 amino acids long. V gave up 7 bases and J gave up 9 bases; unmatched junction bases: 11. CDR3 sequence reads: CASTDGGGIGEQFF. CDR3 nucleotide sequence: TGTGCCAGCACTGACGGGGGGGGGATAGGTGAGCAGTTCTTC.

This clone was detected only a few times. This chain joins TRBV7-3 and TRBJ2-4; TRBD1 aligns across 7 bases. This CDR3 has 14 residues. Trimming cost V 5 bases and J 5 bases; bases outside gene matches: 6. Germline values: CDR1 SGHTA, CDR2 FQGTGA. Here the CDR3 DNA reads TGTGCCAGCAGCCATTGGACAGGAGAAAACATTCAGTACTTC. This codes for CASSHWTGENIQYF.

The CDR3 bases are TGCGCCAGCAGCCTCCGGACTAGCGGGGGGGCAACAGATACGCAGTATTTT. Its protein is CASSLRTSGGATDTQYF. The rearrangement uses TRBV5-1 and TRBJ2-3; TRBD2 aligns across 15 bases. Trimming took 4 bases from V and 3 from J; bases not matched to a gene: 6. CDR1 and CDR2 (germline): SGHRS, YFSETQ. The length of the CDR3 is 17 residues.

The chain links TRBV5-1 to TRBJ2-1; D is possibly TRBD1 (7 bases). Germline V gene data show CDR1 as SGHRS and CDR2 as YFSETQ. The CDR3 consists of 15 residues. Trimming took off 0 bases at V and 3 bases at J, with 10 bases between the two ends. The CDR3 protein is CASSLAQGGYNEQFF. The CDR3 DNA reads as TGCGCCAGCAGCTTGGCCCAGGGGGGCTACAATGAGCAGTTCTTC.

This clone turned up a few times. The chain links TRBV19 to TRBJ1-1, with 8 bases fitting TRBD1. The CDR3 sequence is 13 residues long. The germline CDR1 and CDR2 sequences are LNHDA and SQIVND (reference sequence). The trim removed 3 bases at V and 8 bases at J, leaving 5 bases unmatched. CDR3 nucleotides: TGTGCCAGTAGTATCCCGGGACAGGAAGAAGCTTTCTTT. Translation: CASSIPGQEEAFF.

The chain is built from TRBV7-9 and TRBJ1-4; D is unclear. CDR1 and CDR2 (germline): SEHNR, FQNEAQ (reference sequence). Trimming took off 0 bases at V and 8 bases at J, with 10 bases between the two ends. The CDR3 has 14 amino acids. In DNA, the CDR3 is TGTGCCAGCAGCTTAGCCGGGTTAGCCGAAAAACTGTTTTTT. Protein: CASSLAGLAEKLFF.

The chain is built from TRBV5-6 and TRBJ2-7; 10 nucleotides line up with TRBD1. The V gene's germline CDR1 is SGHDT and CDR2 YYEEEE. V dropped 3 bases and J dropped 1; count of bases not matched to a gene: 1. The CDR3 sequence is 14 residues long. CDR3 sequence (DNA): TGTGCCAGCAGCTGGGACAGGGGATCCTACGAGCAGTACTTC. Translated: CASSWDRGSYEQYF.

V gene TRBV10-3 combines with J gene TRBJ1-2; D gene uncertain. The CDR3 has 16 residues. V lost 4 bases and J lost 1, with 16 bases in between. Germline values: CDR1 ENHRY, CDR2 SYGVKD. CDR3 protein: CAISGGGGPLNYGYTF. CDR3 bases: TGTGCCATCAGTGGTGGAGGCGGCCCTCTTAACTATGGCTACACCTTC.